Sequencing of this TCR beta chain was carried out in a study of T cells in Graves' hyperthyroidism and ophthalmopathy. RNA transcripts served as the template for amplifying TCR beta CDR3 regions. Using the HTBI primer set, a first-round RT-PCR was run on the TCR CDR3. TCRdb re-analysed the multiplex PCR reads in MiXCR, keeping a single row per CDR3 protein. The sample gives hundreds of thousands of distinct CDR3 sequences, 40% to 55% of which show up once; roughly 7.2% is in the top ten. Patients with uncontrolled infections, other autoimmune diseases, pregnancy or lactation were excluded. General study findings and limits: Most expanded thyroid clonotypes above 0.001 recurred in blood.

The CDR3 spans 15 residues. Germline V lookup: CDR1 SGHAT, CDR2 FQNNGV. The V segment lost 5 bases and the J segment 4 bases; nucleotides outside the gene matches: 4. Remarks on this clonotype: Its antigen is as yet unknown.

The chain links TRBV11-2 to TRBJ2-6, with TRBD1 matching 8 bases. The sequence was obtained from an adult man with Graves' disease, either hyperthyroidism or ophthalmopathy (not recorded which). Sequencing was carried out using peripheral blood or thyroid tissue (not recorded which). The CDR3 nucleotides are TGTGCCAGCAGCCCAGGGGGCTTCGGGGCCAACGTCCTGACTTTC. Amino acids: CASSPGGFGANVLTF.